This entry features one TCR beta chain sequence. These data come from a study of cytomegalovirus exposure and HLA in healthy donors. PCR involved 60 Vbeta and 13 Jbeta primers. Using immunoSEQ multiplex PCR, the repertoire was profiled, and TCRdb retains in-frame clones only, with some absent. This sample has some 150,000 clones, with 75% found just once. Germline CDR1 reads SGHRS; CDR2 reads YFSETQ. With 1 base clipped from V and 5 bases from J, the junction kept 6 bases outside the gene matches. The CDR3 consists of 15 residues. This sequence joins TRBV5-1 and TRBJ2-3; 8 nucleotides align to TRBD2. The source material was PBMCs. The TCR sequence derives from a man in his forties or fifties in good health and CMV-seronegative. The CDR3 sequence: CASSLKTGGEDTQYF. The CDR3 DNA is TGCGCCAGCAGCTTGAAGACCGGGGGGGAAGATACGCAGTATTTT.